A selection of T cell receptor beta chains follows, all from one sample in a study of cytomegalovirus exposure and HLA in healthy donors. TCRdb keeps only in-frame clones here, not all; method: immunoSEQ multiplex PCR. The sample shows 200,000 to 300,000 clones, approximately 81% of them seen only once. Specimen: PBMCs. Source of these receptors: a woman in her sixties or seventies in good health and CMV-seropositive. Both conserved end residues are part of each CDR3. Size tells how often a clone was seen (once, few, many) or the class of an expanded clone, and some rows leave it out.

CDR3	J	V	size
CASSDPGTSGRMDYNEQFF	TRBJ2-1	TRBV7-9	NA
CATTTGSNYEQYF	TRBJ2-7	TRBV30	NA
CASSLRGRGMDGYTF	TRBJ1-2	TRBV7-2	NA
CASSPAPGASTEAFF	TRBJ1-1	TRBV5-1	NA
CASSQRPGLRYNEQFF	TRBJ2-1	TRBV4-1	few
CASSVQGGGTDTQYF	TRBJ2-3	TRBV9	few
CASSSTGYEQFF	TRBJ2-1	TRBV11-3	NA
CASSAYQPLAGLQETQYF	TRBJ2-5	TRBV10-2	NA
CASSSTGTETSYEQYF	TRBJ2-7	TRBV5-8	NA
CASSLGGIATEAFF	TRBJ1-1	TRBV28	NA
CASSSDRAAQPQHF	TRBJ1-5	TRBV7-2	NA
CASRGNSGSLRSGELFF	TRBJ2-2	TRBV2	NA
CASGEGGNEQYF	TRBJ2-7	TRBV2	NA
CASSFTGETEAFF	TRBJ1-1	TRBV11-2	NA
CASSQDYLVRGTGGYEQYF	TRBJ2-7	TRBV4-1	NA
CASSGGYGYTF	TRBJ1-2	TRBV2	NA
CASRQLAGGYNEQFF	TRBJ2-1	TRBV19	NA
CASSLMGWTGAMNTEAFF	TRBJ1-1	TRBV7-8	NA
CASSLADMYSGNTIYF	TRBJ1-3	TRBV7-2	NA
CASSRGNTEAFF	TRBJ1-1	TRBV6-1	NA
CASSVGQGSYNEQFF	TRBJ2-1	TRBV9	NA
CASSEVRTNPGELFF	TRBJ2-2	TRBV6-1	few
CASSRDRAGELFF	TRBJ2-2	TRBV10-1	NA
CAISPGQGEKLFF	TRBJ1-4	TRBV10-3	NA
CASSEVQGGVGPQHF	TRBJ1-5	TRBV6-1	NA
CASSSDSNQPQHF	TRBJ1-5	TRBV18	NA
CASGRVATNEKLFF	TRBJ1-4	TRBV12-5	NA
CASSLARGLDYGYTF	TRBJ1-2	TRBV5-4	NA
CASSVGLNEQFF	TRBJ2-1	TRBV9	once
CASSSGTGVYNEQFF	TRBJ2-1	TRBV5-1	NA
CASRRLAELTDTQYF	TRBJ2-3	TRBV6-5	NA
CASSLILRRQETQYF	TRBJ2-5	TRBV28	NA
CASSLGGGYGYTF	TRBJ1-2	TRBV7-9	few
CASSQERTGANTEAFF	TRBJ1-1	TRBV4-1	few
CASRGGASTEAFF	TRBJ1-1	TRBV6-5	few
CAILRRKYNEQFF	TRBJ2-1	TRBV4-1	NA
CASSQIRKEQFF	TRBJ2-1	TRBV4-1	NA
CASSPGQGLNTGELFF	TRBJ2-2	TRBV9	NA
CASSTYTNTEAFF	TRBJ1-1	TRBV19	NA
CASSHDRGPGRGTQYF	TRBJ2-3	TRBV14	NA
CSVEEGVAGGETQYF	TRBJ2-5	TRBV29-1	NA
CASRQSGNPYEQYF	TRBJ2-7	TRBV5-4	few
CASSLGGGGAGYTF	TRBJ1-2	TRBV6-5	few
CASSLRGRPYGYTF	TRBJ1-2	TRBV5-6	NA
CSVETGNTEAFF	TRBJ1-1	TRBV29-1	NA
CASSVGTSGTNEQFF	TRBJ2-1	TRBV9	NA
CASSHRQGYEQYF	TRBJ2-7	TRBV18	NA
CASRTQVGGGLEQYF	TRBJ2-7	TRBV6-1	NA